Presented here are 30 T cell receptor beta chains from one specimen sequenced in a study of blood T cells in healthy people across ages. The authors ran a second PCR of about 6 to 12 cycles using a sample-barcoded 5' primer and a J-beta primer mix. Using its own MiXCR run on the 5' RACE reads, TCRdb lists one record per CDR3 protein. The data contain roughly 700,000 distinct CDR3 sequences, around 49% of them singletons. The source material was blood. The receptor source for this set is a woman aged 55-75 years in good health.

In this sample, this clonotype turned up a few times. The V and J genes are TRBV25-1 and TRBJ2-5; a possible D gene is TRBD1 (6 bases). The CDR3 sequence is 13 residues long. V was cut by 8 bases and J by 5 bases, with 15 bases left in between. Germline values: CDR1 MGHDK, CDR2 SYGVNS. In DNA, the CDR3 is TGTGCCAGCGTGGAGGACAGCTACGAGACCCAGTACTTC. Encoded protein: CASVEDSYETQYF.

The chain has TRBV5-8 and TRBJ2-1, with 11 bases that match TRBD1. CDR1 SGHTS and CDR2 YDEGEE come from the germline V gene. The V segment lost 5 bases and the J segment 8 bases; nucleotides outside the gene matches: 9. This CDR3 is 15 amino acids long. Written as DNA, the CDR3 is TGTGCCAGCAGTCGGGGGGACAGGGGGGACGATGAGCAGTTCTTC. Translated: CASSRGDRGDDEQFF.

This clonotype has just a few counts. This chain connects TRBV29-1 to TRBJ2-1, with 8 nucleotides matching TRBD1. CDR3 length equals 14 residues. The J segment lost 4 bases and the V segment lost 4 bases, leaving 6 bases of the junction unmatched. The germline gives CDR1 SQVTM, CDR2 ANQGSEA. The CDR3 protein is CSVGKGQVYNEQFF. DNA for the CDR3: TGCAGCGTTGGGAAGGGACAGGTATACAATGAGCAGTTCTTC.

The chain employs TRBV5-1 and TRBJ1-6; D uncertain. V lost 0 bases and J 10 bases, leaving 14 bases between the germline ends. The CDR3 extends over 15 amino acids. The germline gives CDR1 SGHRS, CDR2 YFSETQ. In DNA, the CDR3 is TGCGCCAGCAGCTTGGAAGTCAGGATCAACTCACCCCTCCACTTT. This gives the protein CASSLEVRINSPLHF.

This chain connects TRBV6-2 or TRBV6-3 to TRBJ2-1; D may be TRBD2 (6 bases). The CDR3 spans 13 residues. Germline CDR1 MNHEY, CDR2 SVGEGT. Trimming cost V 8 bases and J 14 bases, with 22 bases left between them. The CDR3 sequence: CASGTFGGLGEFF. The CDR3, as DNA: TGTGCCAGCGGTACCTTTGGGGGACTTGGGGAGTTCTTC.

Comment on this clonotype: One junction end does not reproduce the germline sequence, and a read error may be involved. The chain has TRBV5-1 and TRBJ2-1; D uncertain. This CDR3 has 15 amino acids. Germline V gene data show CDR1 as SGHRS and CDR2 as YFSETQ. Here the CDR3 reads CASSLGASSYNEQLF. CDR3 coding DNA: TGCGCCAGCAGCTTGGGGGCGAGCTCCTACAATGAGCAGTTATTC.

In its sample, this clonotype was seen many times. The chain links TRBV3-1 to TRBJ2-3, with D perhaps matching TRBD1 (6 bases). Germline V lookup: CDR1 LGHDT, CDR2 YNNKEL (reference sequence). This CDR3 spans 14 amino acids. V lost 4 bases and J 5 bases, leaving 13 bases between the germline ends. CDR3: CASSRAQGKDTQYF. CDR3 DNA sequence: TGTGCCAGCAGCCGCGCACAGGGAAAAGATACGCAGTATTTT.

The chain carries TRBV12-3 or TRBV12-4 and TRBJ2-1; TRBD1 agrees at 10 bases. The trim removed 4 bases at V and 13 bases at J, leaving 13 bases unmatched. This CDR3 contains 15 residues. This chain's CDR3 is CASSSPGTGEFNQFF. The DNA of the CDR3 is TGTGCCAGCAGTTCACCCGGGACAGGGGAGTTCAATCAGTTCTTC.

A word on this clonotype: A much larger clone differs from this one at a single base, so this may be a read error. The rearrangement uses TRBV28 and TRBJ1-2, with unresolved D. Trimming shortened V by 6 bases and J by 7 bases, and 12 bases separated the two germline ends. The CDR3 is made up of 12 amino acids. Germline V gene sequence: CDR1 MDHEN, CDR2 SYDVKM. This CDR3 is CASRIRLCGYTF. For the CDR3, the DNA is TGTGCCAGCAGGATCCGCTTGTGTGGCTACACCTTC.

The V and J genes are TRBV18 and TRBJ2-5; 10 bases map to TRBD1. This CDR3 is built from 15 residues. The germline gives CDR1 KGHSH, CDR2 LQKENI. V dropped 3 bases and J dropped 5; count of bases not matched to a gene: 6. CDR3 loop: CASSPSTGGLETQYF. The DNA for the CDR3 is TGTGCCAGCTCACCCTCGACAGGGGGCCTGGAGACCCAGTACTTC.

The table lists this clonotype with a count of one. The gene calls are TRBV20-1 and TRBJ2-4; no clear D gene. CDR1 and CDR2 from the germline V gene are DFQATT and SNEGSKA (reference sequence). With 3 bases removed from V and 2 bases from J, the gap between germline ends came to 2 bases. The CDR3 consists of 11 residues. The CDR3 DNA sequence: TGCAGTGCTAGCCCCAAAAACATTCAGTACTTC. Its protein product is CSASPKNIQYF.

This clonotype was found a few times. V is TRBV7-2 and J is TRBJ2-1; D may be TRBD2 (6 bases). V was pared by 6 bases and J by 7 bases, with 19 bases between. Germline values: CDR1 SGHTA, CDR2 FQGNSA. CDR3 length equals 15 residues. CDR3 in amino acids: CASRLAPRGGNEQFF. The CDR3 DNA is TGTGCCAGCAGATTGGCCCCGCGGGGTGGGAATGAGCAGTTCTTC.

This clonotype has at least ten counts. V gene TRBV7-3 combines with J gene TRBJ1-1, with a tentative D call TRBD1 (5 bases). Trimming removed 5 bases from V and 0 bases from J, with 25 bases in between. The CDR3 extends over 19 amino acids. The germline V gene encodes CDR1 SGHTA and CDR2 FQGTGA. In DNA, the CDR3 is TGTGCCAGCAGCCCCCGGTCTTGGGGGGTGAGGGATTTGAACACTGAAGCTTTCTTT. Residues: CASSPRSWGVRDLNTEAFF. The entire variable domain, with the rest obtained from reference TRBV7-3 and TRBJ1-1, is as follows: GAGVSQTPSNKVTEKGKYVELRCDPISGHTALYWYRQSLGQGPEFLIYFQGTGAADDSGLPNDRFFAVRPEGSVSTLKIQRTERGDSAVYLCASSPRSWGVRDLNTEAFFGQGTRLTVV.

The gene calls are TRBV20-1 and TRBJ2-3, with TRBD2 matching over 7 bases. Germline-derived CDR1 and CDR2 are DFQATT and SNEGSKA (reference sequence). Trimming took 0 bases from V and 2 from J; bases not matched to a gene: 11. This CDR3 has 17 residues. CDR3 in amino acids: CSARDEMERGYTDTQYF. The CDR3 DNA sequence: TGCAGTGCTAGAGATGAAATGGAGCGGGGTTACACAGATACGCAGTATTTT.

The chain recombines TRBV5-1 with TRBJ2-1; the match to TRBD2 covers 8 bases. The CDR3 covers 16 residues. V shed 3 bases, J shed 3 bases, and the junction held 8 bases outside the gene matches. Germline loops: CDR1 SGHRS, CDR2 YFSETQ. DNA of the CDR3: TGCGCCAGCAGCTCACGCGGGGGGACCAACTACAATGAGCAGTTCTTC. Its translation: CASSSRGGTNYNEQFF.

In regard to this clonotype: A junction end diverges from the germline sequence, so it may reflect a read error. The chain joins TRBV5-1 to TRBJ2-1; D possibly matches TRBD1 or TRBD2 (5 bases each). This CDR3 comprises 16 residues. In germline, CDR1 is SGHRS, CDR2 YFSETQ. CDR3 sequence (DNA): TGCGCCAGCAGCCCCCGGGACGTAGGCGCCTACAGTGAGCAGTTCTTC. Protein product: CASSPRDVGAYSEQFF.

This chain joins TRBV6-6 and TRBJ1-5, with D possibly TRBD1 on 5 matching bases. This CDR3 is 10 amino acids long. Germline CDR1 MNHNY, CDR2 SVGAGI (reference sequence). Between the trimmed V and J ends, which lost 11 bases and 5 bases, there was a span of 7 bases. CDR3 DNA: TGTGCCTGGGGGTATCAGCCCCAGCATTTT. Protein product: CAWGYQPQHF.

The chain has TRBV9 and TRBJ2-1; 10 bases fit TRBD2. The germline V gene has CDR1 SGDLS and CDR2 YYNGEE. The CDR3 runs to 16 residues. The trim removed 4 bases at V and 10 bases at J, leaving 14 bases unmatched. For the CDR3, the DNA is TGTGCCAGCAGCCCACCCTGGCTAGCGGGGGCTTCGGAGCAGTTCTTC. Protein sequence: CASSPPWLAGASEQFF.

As for this clonotype: One end of the junction fails to match germline, which may point to a read error. This chain links TRBV9 with TRBJ2-5; 8 bases align to TRBD1. CDR1 SGDLS and CDR2 YYNGEE come from the germline V gene. This CDR3 contains 14 residues. In DNA, the CDR3 is TGTGGCAGCAGCGTAGGACAGGGAGTGGAGACCCAGTACTTC. It translates to CGSSVGQGVETQYF.

DNA of the CDR3: TGTGCCAGCAGCTTAGTTGTCGAGACCGGGGAGCTGTTTTTT. It specifies CASSLVVETGELFF. This rearrangement joins TRBV7-9 to TRBJ2-2, with D uncertain. The CDR3 extends over 14 amino acids. V was pared by 1 base and J by 5 bases, with 8 bases between. Germline V lookup: CDR1 SEHNR, CDR2 FQNEAQ (reference sequence).

This chain uses TRBV29-1 with TRBJ2-7; 7 bases align to TRBD1. Trimming cost V 4 bases and J 2 bases; bases outside gene matches: 5. Germline V gene sequence: CDR1 SQVTM, CDR2 ANQGSEA. The CDR3 totals 13 residues. Here the CDR3 reads CSVGQGRTYEQYF. DNA of the CDR3: TGCAGCGTTGGACAGGGAAGAACCTACGAGCAGTACTTC.

V usage is TRBV28 and J usage is TRBJ2-3, with 9 bases identical to TRBD1. V was pared by 5 bases and J by 5 bases, with 8 bases of the junction left unmatched. Germline V gives CDR1 MDHEN, CDR2 SYDVKM. The CDR3 contains 15 residues. The CDR3 spells CASSLAWTGEDTQYF. The CDR3 DNA reads TGTGCCAGCAGTCTTGCCTGGACAGGGGAAGATACGCAGTATTTT.

This clonotype has only one observation. The chain employs TRBV5-6 and TRBJ2-1, with 13 positions matching TRBD2. TRBJ2-7 explains the end of the DNA better; the J call may be wrong. CDR1 and CDR2 (germline): SGHDT, YYEEEE. The CDR3 is 18 amino acids. The CDR3 loop is CASSLFGLAGVSYNEQYF. The CDR3 DNA is TGTGCCAGCAGCTTGTTTGGACTAGCGGGAGTGTCCTACAATGAGCAGTACTTC.

The sample holds a few counts of this clonotype. The rearrangement joins TRBV15 to TRBJ2-7; 9 bases agree with TRBD1. J lost 1 base, V lost 1 base, and 2 bases had no gene match. CDR1 is LNHNV, CDR2 YYDKDF, per germline (reference sequence). The CDR3 sequence is 15 residues long. In DNA, the CDR3 is TGTGCCACCAGCAGAGGCGGACAGGGGTCCTACGAGCAGTACTTC. Translation: CATSRGGQGSYEQYF.

This clonotype was counted a few times. Here the CDR3 reads CASSYGAGGSQETQYF. The CDR3 DNA follows: TGTGCCAGCAGTTACGGGGCGGGAGGAAGCCAAGAGACCCAGTACTTC. The chain recombines TRBV6-2 or TRBV6-3 with TRBJ2-5, with 8 nucleotides matching TRBD2. The CDR3 runs to 16 residues. Germline trimming cut 2 bases from V and 1 base from J; bases unmatched to any gene: 6. CDR1 and CDR2 (germline): MNHEY, SVGEGT.

This chain joins TRBV3-1 and TRBJ2-7; maybe TRBD2 (5 bases). This CDR3 contains 16 residues. The ends were cut back, 0 bases at V and 7 bases at J, with 19 bases in the middle. Germline CDR1 is LGHDT and CDR2 is YNNKEL (reference sequence). In DNA, the CDR3 is TGTGCCAGCAGCCAAGACAGAGCGGTCGCCTACAATGAGCAGTACTTC. It yields the protein CASSQDRAVAYNEQYF.

The sample holds many counts of this clonotype. The V call is TRBV4-3, the J call TRBJ2-1, with TRBD2 identical over 7 bases. This CDR3 region has 17 residues. The J segment lost 7 bases and the V segment lost 1 base, leaving 13 bases of the junction unmatched. The germline V gene has CDR1 LGHNA and CDR2 YSLEER. CDR3 amino acids: CASSQVVGGGPWNEQFF. In DNA, the CDR3 is TGCGCCAGCAGCCAAGTAGTCGGCGGGGGACCTTGGAATGAGCAGTTCTTC.

The chain has TRBV5-1 and TRBJ1-2; D is possibly TRBD1 (5 bases). Germline values: CDR1 SGHRS, CDR2 YFSETQ. Trimming removed 1 base from V and 11 bases from J, with 12 bases in between. The CDR3 is 12 residues long. The CDR3 DNA sequence: TGCGCCAGCAGCTTGCTTGCAGGGAGGTACACCTTC. Protein product: CASSLLAGRYTF.

This clonotype was recorded only once. V gene TRBV9 combines with J gene TRBJ2-1; 7 nucleotides line up with TRBD2. This CDR3 region has 15 residues. Germline assignment: CDR1 SGDLS and CDR2 YYNGEE. The trim removed 5 bases at V and 4 bases at J, leaving 9 bases unmatched. Written as DNA, the CDR3 is TGTGCCAGCAGTGAGATAGCGGGCCTATACAATGAGCAGTTCTTC. Translated, it gives CASSEIAGLYNEQFF.

The rearrangement joins TRBV27 to TRBJ1-4; D perhaps matches TRBD1 (5 bases). V was cut by 2 bases and J by 6 bases, with 16 bases left in between. The CDR3 is 16 residues long. Germline V gene lookup returns CDR1 MNHEY and CDR2 SMNVEV (reference sequence). The CDR3 DNA reads as TGTGCCAGCAGTTTACGCCTAACGGGGGGGGATGAAAAACTGTTTTTT. It codes for CASSLRLTGGDEKLFF.